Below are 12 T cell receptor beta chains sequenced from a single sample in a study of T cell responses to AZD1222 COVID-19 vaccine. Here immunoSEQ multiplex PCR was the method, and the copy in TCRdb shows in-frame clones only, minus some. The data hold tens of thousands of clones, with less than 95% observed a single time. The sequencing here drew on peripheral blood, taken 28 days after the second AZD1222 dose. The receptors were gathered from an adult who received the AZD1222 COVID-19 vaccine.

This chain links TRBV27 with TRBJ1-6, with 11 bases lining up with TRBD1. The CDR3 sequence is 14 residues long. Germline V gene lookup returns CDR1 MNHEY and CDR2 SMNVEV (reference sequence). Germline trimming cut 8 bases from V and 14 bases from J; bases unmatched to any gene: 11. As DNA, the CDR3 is TGTGCCAGCGCCCCCGGGACAGGGGGTGCGGCCCTCCACTTT. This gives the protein CASAPGTGGAALHF.

The CDR3 loop is CAWSNPYNEQFF. In nucleotides, the CDR3 is TGTGCCTGGAGTAATCCCTACAATGAGCAGTTCTTC. The chain links TRBV30 to TRBJ2-1; D is unresolved. From germline, CDR1 is GTSNPN and CDR2 SVGIG (reference sequence). The CDR3 is made up of 12 amino acids. Trimming shortened V by 2 bases and J by 2 bases, and 4 bases separated the two germline ends.

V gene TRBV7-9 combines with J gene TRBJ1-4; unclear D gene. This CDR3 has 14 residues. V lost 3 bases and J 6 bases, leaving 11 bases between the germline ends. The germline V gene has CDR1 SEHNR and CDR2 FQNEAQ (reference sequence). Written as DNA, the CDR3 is TGTGCCAGCAGCTTGGGAGTTATAGATGAAAAACTGTTTTTT. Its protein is CASSLGVIDEKLFF.

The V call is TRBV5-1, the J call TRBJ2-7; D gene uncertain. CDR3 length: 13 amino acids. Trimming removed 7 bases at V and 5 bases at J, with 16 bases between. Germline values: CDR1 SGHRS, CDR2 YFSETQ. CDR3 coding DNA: TGCGCCAGCCAGGACGGGCCGTTGGACGAGCAGTACTTC. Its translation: CASQDGPLDEQYF. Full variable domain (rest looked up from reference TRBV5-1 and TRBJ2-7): KAGVTQTPRYLIKTRGQQVTLSCSPISGHRSVSWYQQTPGQGLQFLFEYFSETQRNKGNFPGRFSGRQFSNSRSEMNVSTLELGDSALYLCASQDGPLDEQYFGPGTRLTVT.

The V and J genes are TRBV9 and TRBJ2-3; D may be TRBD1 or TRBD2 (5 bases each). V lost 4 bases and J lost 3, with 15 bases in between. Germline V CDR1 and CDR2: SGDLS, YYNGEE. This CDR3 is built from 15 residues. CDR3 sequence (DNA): TGTGCCAGCAGCACTAGGGGAACAGAGACAGATACGCAGTATTTT. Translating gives CASSTRGTETDTQYF.

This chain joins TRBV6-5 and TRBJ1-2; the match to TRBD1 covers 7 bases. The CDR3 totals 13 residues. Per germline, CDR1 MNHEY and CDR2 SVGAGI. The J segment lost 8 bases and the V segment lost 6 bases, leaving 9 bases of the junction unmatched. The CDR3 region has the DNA TGTGCCAGCAGCCTAACAGGGGAGAAGGGCTACACCTTC. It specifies CASSLTGEKGYTF.

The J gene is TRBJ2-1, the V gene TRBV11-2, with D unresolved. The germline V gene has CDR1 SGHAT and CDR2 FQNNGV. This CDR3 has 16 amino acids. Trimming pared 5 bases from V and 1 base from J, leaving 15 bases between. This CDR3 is CASSLNFAPSYNEQFF. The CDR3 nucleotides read TGTGCCAGCAGCCTCAATTTTGCTCCGTCCTACAATGAGCAGTTCTTC.

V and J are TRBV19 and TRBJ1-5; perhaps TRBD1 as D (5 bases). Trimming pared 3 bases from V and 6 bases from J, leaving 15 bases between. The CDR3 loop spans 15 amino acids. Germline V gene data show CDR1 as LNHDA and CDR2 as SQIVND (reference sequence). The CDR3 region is CASSILPGPSQPQHF. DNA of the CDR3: TGTGCCAGTAGTATTTTGCCGGGGCCCTCTCAGCCCCAGCATTTT.

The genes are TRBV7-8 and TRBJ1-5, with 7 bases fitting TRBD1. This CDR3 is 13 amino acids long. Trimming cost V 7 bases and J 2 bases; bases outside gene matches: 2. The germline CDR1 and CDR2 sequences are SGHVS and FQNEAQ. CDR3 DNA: TGTGCCAGCAATACAGGGGGCAATCAGCCCCAGCATTTT. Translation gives CASNTGGNQPQHF. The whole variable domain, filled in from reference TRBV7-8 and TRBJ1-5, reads GAGVSQSPRYKVAKRGQDVALRCDPISGHVSLFWYQQALGQGPEFLTYFQNEAQLDKSGLPSDRFFAERPEGSVSTLKIQRTQQEDSAVYLCASNTGGNQPQHFGDGTRLSIL.

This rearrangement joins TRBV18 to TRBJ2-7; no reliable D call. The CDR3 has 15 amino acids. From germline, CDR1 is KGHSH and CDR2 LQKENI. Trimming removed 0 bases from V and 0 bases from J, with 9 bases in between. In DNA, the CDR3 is TGTGCCAGCTCACCACCGGTCCGACCCTCCTACGAGCAGTACTTC. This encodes CASSPPVRPSYEQYF.

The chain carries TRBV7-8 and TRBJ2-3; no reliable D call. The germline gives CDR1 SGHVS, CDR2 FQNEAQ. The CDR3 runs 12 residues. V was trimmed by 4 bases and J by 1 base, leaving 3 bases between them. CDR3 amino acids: CASSWGTDTQYF. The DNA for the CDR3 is TGTGCCAGCAGCTGGGGCACAGATACGCAGTATTTT.

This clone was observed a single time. The CDR3 coding sequence is TGTGCCAGCTCACCGCAACAGGGGGCTGGTAAAAGCACTGAAGCTTTCTTT. It encodes CASSPQQGAGKSTEAFF. This chain joins TRBV18 and TRBJ1-1, with 9 bases lining up with TRBD1. The J segment lost 4 bases and the V segment lost 3 bases, leaving 12 bases of the junction unmatched. Germline CDR1 reads KGHSH; CDR2 reads LQKENI. The CDR3 has 17 residues. Filled out from reference TRBV18 and TRBJ1-1, the complete variable domain reads NAGVMQNPRHLVRRRGQEARLRCSPMKGHSHVYWYRQLPEEGLKFMVYLQKENIIDESGMPKERFSAEFPKEGPSILRIQQVVRGDSAAYFCASSPQQGAGKSTEAFFGQGTRLTVV.